These 31 T cell receptor beta chains were all obtained from the same sample, sequenced in a study of blood T cell repertoires in COVID-19. The repertoire was sequenced with immunoSEQ multiplex PCR; TCRdb's copy has only in-frame clones and lacks some. The sample yields hundreds of thousands of clones, almost 90% seen once. Sequenced input: PBMCs or T cells enriched from blood (not recorded which). All receptors derive from a woman under 30 with acute COVID-19.

V and J are TRBV5-1 and TRBJ2-1; D uncertain. The CDR3 has 13 residues. V lost 7 bases, J lost 4 bases, and 12 bases lay in between. Germline-derived CDR1 and CDR2 are SGHRS and YFSETQ. The CDR3 nucleotides read TGCGCCAGCCGAGGTTCAGTATACAATGAGCAGTTCTTC. Translating it yields CASRGSVYNEQFF.

This sequence joins TRBV5-1 and TRBJ2-1, with a tentative D call TRBD2 (7 bases). The CDR3 contains 13 residues. Looked up from germline, CDR1 is SGHRS and CDR2 is YFSETQ. V gave up 4 bases and J gave up 9 bases, with 14 bases separating them. CDR3 bases: TGCGCCAGCAGCCCTCTCCGGGGGGCTGAGCAGTTCTTC. It specifies CASSPLRGAEQFF.

The rearrangement uses TRBV10-1 and TRBJ1-5, with D possibly TRBD1 on 6 matching bases. Germline CDR1 and CDR2: WNHNN and SYGVQD (reference sequence). V was pared by 3 bases and J by 5 bases, with 8 bases between. CDR3 length equals 13 residues. The CDR3 sequence is CASSDYRDQPQHF. The DNA of the CDR3 is TGCGCCAGCAGTGACTACAGGGATCAGCCCCAGCATTTT.

The V and J genes are TRBV2 and TRBJ2-5; 10 bases match TRBD2. With 7 bases clipped from V and 3 bases from J, the junction kept 5 bases outside the gene matches. Germline values: CDR1 SNHLY, CDR2 FYNNEI. This CDR3 spans 14 amino acids. The CDR3 loop is CASKGLAPKETQYF. DNA of the CDR3: TGTGCCAGCAAGGGACTAGCGCCCAAAGAGACCCAGTACTTC.

The V call is TRBV18, the J call TRBJ2-3, with 10 positions matching TRBD2. The CDR3 has 18 amino acids. V lost 3 bases, J lost 5 bases, and 14 bases stayed unmatched. Germline-derived CDR1 and CDR2 are KGHSH and LQKENI. The CDR3 coding sequence is TGTGCCAGCTCACCCTCGTTCATAGCGGGAGGCCGGGGAGATACGCAGTATTTT. This sequence encodes CASSPSFIAGGRGDTQYF.

The J gene is TRBJ2-5, the V gene TRBV18, with D unresolved. The CDR3 sequence is 15 residues long. Germline CDR1 KGHSH, CDR2 LQKENI. V lost 1 base and J 2 bases, leaving 11 bases between the germline ends. The DNA of the CDR3 is TGTGCCAGCTCACCACAAACAGTTTCTCAAGAGACCCAGTACTTC. It specifies CASSPQTVSQETQYF. The full variable domain, in which reference TRBV18 and TRBJ2-5 provide the parts outside the CDR3, is NAGVMQNPRHLVRRRGQEARLRCSPMKGHSHVYWYRQLPEEGLKFMVYLQKENIIDESGMPKERFSAEFPKEGPSILRIQQVVRGDSAAYFCASSPQTVSQETQYFGPGTRLLVL.

This clone was found a few times. The J gene is TRBJ1-2, the V gene TRBV6-5, with D unclear. From germline, CDR1 is MNHEY and CDR2 SVGAGI. This CDR3 spans 14 amino acids. Trimming pared 0 bases from V and 1 base from J, leaving 6 bases between. The CDR3 nucleotides read TGTGCCAGCAGTTACTCGTTAGATAACTATGGCTACACCTTC. Its protein is CASSYSLDNYGYTF.

The chain employs TRBV5-1 and TRBJ1-2, with TRBD1 identical over 8 bases. CDR1 is SGHRS, CDR2 YFSETQ, per germline. With 4 bases clipped from V and 2 bases from J, the junction kept 4 bases outside the gene matches. This CDR3 has 14 amino acids. The CDR3: CASSTGTGNYGYTF. The CDR3 nucleotides read TGCGCCAGCAGCACCGGGACAGGAAACTATGGCTACACCTTC.

This chain links TRBV7-2 with TRBJ2-7; 9 bases agree with TRBD1. The CDR3 spans 15 residues. J lost 1 base, V lost 5 bases, and 6 bases had no gene match. The germline V gene has CDR1 SGHTA and CDR2 FQGNSA. The CDR3 region has the DNA TGTGCCAGCAGCCTCACCGGGACAGGGTCCTACGAGCAGTACTTC. It yields the protein CASSLTGTGSYEQYF.

The chain is built from TRBV5-1 and TRBJ2-7; TRBD2 might be the D (5 bases). The V gene lost 4 bases and the J gene lost 3 bases, with 8 bases spanning the gap. The CDR3 covers 12 residues. Per the germline V gene, CDR1 is SGHRS and CDR2 is YFSETQ. DNA for the CDR3: TGCGCCAGCAGCCCCGGGGACTACGAGCAGTACTTC. As protein: CASSPGDYEQYF.

The rearrangement links TRBV10-3 to TRBJ2-3; 10 positions agree with TRBD1. The trim removed 6 bases at V and 1 base at J, leaving 1 base unmatched. This CDR3 is built from 14 residues. Germline CDR1 reads ENHRY; CDR2 reads SYGVKD. CDR3 DNA: TGTGCCATCAGGGGGACAGGGGGCACAGATACGCAGTATTTT. As protein: CAIRGTGGTDTQYF.

This chain connects TRBV28 to TRBJ1-2; D may be TRBD1 (5 bases). Germline assignment: CDR1 MDHEN and CDR2 SYDVKM. V lost 6 bases and J lost 4, with 18 bases in between. The CDR3 length is 15 residues. In DNA form, the CDR3 reads TGTGCCAGCAGGCCCGGGGGGGTCCGCACCTATGGCTACACCTTC. Amino acids: CASRPGGVRTYGYTF.

In the case of this clone: Within the sample, other DNA sequences also encode this same CDR3. V usage is TRBV28 and J usage is TRBJ2-1; D gene uncertain. The CDR3 spans 14 residues. V lost 2 bases and J lost 5, with 10 bases in between. The germline CDR1 and CDR2 sequences are MDHEN and SYDVKM. CDR3 coding DNA: TGTGCCAGCAGTTTAAGTGGTGGAGACAATGAGCAGTTCTTC. Its translation is CASSLSGGDNEQFF.

The genes are TRBV7-2 and TRBJ1-5; 9 bases are a match to TRBD1. V lost 5 bases, J lost 6 bases, and 8 bases stayed unmatched. This CDR3 has 15 residues. Germline V gene sequence: CDR1 SGHTA, CDR2 FQGNSA. In DNA, the CDR3 is TGTGCCAGCAGCGCAAGGACAGGGGTGGGTCAGCCCCAGCATTTT. Its protein is CASSARTGVGQPQHF.

The CDR3 nucleotides read TGTGCCAGCAGCTTGGCCCTAGACAGGGTAGGATATTTT. Its protein product is CASSLALDRVGYF. The chain joins TRBV5-5 to TRBJ1-3; 7 positions agree with TRBD1. Trimming cost V 0 bases and J 15 bases; bases outside gene matches: 9. The CDR3 length is 13 residues. CDR1 is SGHKS, CDR2 YYEKEE, per germline (reference sequence).

J is TRBJ2-2 and V is TRBV9; TRBD1 matches at 9 bases. Germline loops: CDR1 SGDLS, CDR2 YYNGEE. Losses at the gene ends were 4 bases for V and 7 bases for J; bases not matched to a gene: 11. CDR3 size: 16 residues. The DNA for the CDR3 is TGTGCCAGCAGCAGGGGGACAGGGAGGGTTGGCGGGGAGCTGTTTTTT. Amino acids: CASSRGTGRVGGELFF.

The CDR3 DNA sequence: TGTGCCAGCACTCAAAGGGGCTACGAGCAGTACTTC. Translating it yields CASTQRGYEQYF. The rearrangement uses TRBV12-3 or TRBV12-4 and TRBJ2-7; D perhaps matches TRBD1 (5 bases). The CDR3 is made up of 12 amino acids. Trimming left V 7 bases short and J 3 bases short, with 10 bases between.

For the CDR3, the DNA is TGCGCCAGCAGTGTTCGCGAAGCCTACGAGCAGTACTTC. This gives the protein CASSVREAYEQYF. The chain combines TRBV10-2 with TRBJ2-7; D gene unclear. Germline V gene data show CDR1 as WSHSY and CDR2 as SAAADI. The CDR3 has 13 amino acids. V lost 4 bases, J lost 2 bases, and 9 bases lay in between.

The chain couples TRBV19 to TRBJ1-1, with 10 nucleotides matching TRBD1. With 0 bases clipped from V and 7 bases from J, the junction kept 8 bases outside the gene matches. Per the germline V gene, CDR1 is LNHDA and CDR2 is SQIVND (reference sequence). CDR3 length: 16 residues. The CDR3 protein is CASSIDHFRTGGEAFF. In DNA form, the CDR3 reads TGTGCCAGTAGTATAGATCATTTTCGGACAGGGGGTGAAGCTTTCTTT. Full variable domain (outside the CDR3, taken from reference TRBV19 and TRBJ1-1): DGGITQSPKYLFRKEGQNVTLSCEQNLNHDAMYWYRQDPGQGLRLIYYSQIVNDFQKGDIAEGYSVSREKKESFPLTVTSAQKNPTAFYLCASSIDHFRTGGEAFFGQGTRLTVV.

The genes are TRBV27 and TRBJ2-7; no clear D gene. CDR1 is MNHEY and CDR2 is SMNVEV in the germline V gene (reference sequence). The CDR3 totals 11 residues. With 3 bases removed from V and 3 bases from J, the gap between germline ends came to 3 bases. This CDR3 is CASSFNYEQYF. CDR3 nucleotide sequence: TGTGCCAGCAGTTTCAACTACGAGCAGTACTTC.

The rearrangement links TRBV7-3 to TRBJ2-1, with D unclear. Germline V gene lookup returns CDR1 SGHTA and CDR2 FQGTGA. The V gene lost 1 base and the J gene lost 6 bases, with 7 bases spanning the gap. The CDR3 runs 13 residues. Written as DNA, the CDR3 is TGTGCCAGCAGCTTAAGTTCGGGCAATGAGCAGTTCTTC. Its protein is CASSLSSGNEQFF.

This clone was seen more than once but under ten times. The J gene is TRBJ1-2, the V gene TRBV12-3 or TRBV12-4, with 7 nucleotides matching TRBD1. V was clipped by 7 bases and J by 4 bases; unmatched bases: 6. CDR3 length equals 13 residues. The CDR3 sequence: CASTTGASYGYTF. The CDR3 coding sequence is TGTGCCAGCACTACAGGGGCCTCCTATGGCTACACCTTC.

The genes are TRBV12-5 and TRBJ2-3; no reliable D call. Germline V gene sequence: CDR1 LGHNT, CDR2 FRNRAP. Between the trimmed V and J ends, which lost 2 bases and 2 bases, there was a span of 8 bases. The length of the CDR3 is 14 residues. The DNA of the CDR3 is TGTGCTAGTGGTTTGAGCCACTACACAGATACGCAGTATTTT. Residues: CASGLSHYTDTQYF.

V usage is TRBV7-6 and J usage is TRBJ1-3, with D tentatively TRBD1 (5 bases). Germline lookup yields CDR1 SGHVS and CDR2 FNYEAQ. V shed 1 base and J shed 0 bases, with 7 bases lying between them. CDR3 length: 15 residues. DNA for the CDR3: TGTGCCAGCAGCTTAGACAGGCTCTCTGGAAACACCATATATTTT. Residues: CASSLDRLSGNTIYF.

This clone was observed many times. The rearrangement links TRBV5-6 to TRBJ2-5, with TRBD1 identical over 7 bases. The CDR3 length is 14 residues. Trimming at V came to 3 bases and at J to 5 bases, leaving 7 bases not matched to a gene. Germline assignment: CDR1 SGHDT and CDR2 YYEEEE. The CDR3 region has the DNA TGTGCCAGCAGCTGGTCGGACAGGCCGGAGACCCAGTACTTC. Translated: CASSWSDRPETQYF.

This clone was counted a few times. The same CDR3 is also encoded by other DNA sequences in this sample. This chain uses TRBV7-9 with TRBJ2-3, with TRBD2 identical over 7 bases. The CDR3 sequence is 15 residues long. V was clipped by 5 bases and J by 2 bases; unmatched bases: 7. Germline loops: CDR1 SEHNR, CDR2 FQNEAQ (reference sequence). Written as DNA, the CDR3 is TGTGCCAGCAGCCCTCCGGGACTATCCACAGATACGCAGTATTTT. It is translated as CASSPPGLSTDTQYF. Based on the CDR3 plus reference TRBV7-9 and TRBJ2-3, the full variable domain is DTGVSQNPRHKITKRGQNVTFRCDPISEHNRLYWYRQTLGQGPEFLTYFQNEAQLEKSRLLSDRFSAERPKGSFSTLEIQRTEQGDSAMYLCASSPPGLSTDTQYFGPGTRLTVL.

In this sample, this clone turned up once. The chain couples TRBV28 to TRBJ2-2, with TRBD1 matching over 8 bases. Germline CDR1 is MDHEN and CDR2 is SYDVKM. There are 16 residues in the CDR3. The J segment lost 6 bases and the V segment lost 1 base, leaving 7 bases of the junction unmatched. CDR3 residues: CASSLSGQGRAGELFF. The CDR3 nucleotides read TGTGCCAGCAGTTTATCAGGACAGGGTCGGGCCGGGGAGCTGTTTTTT.

The chain has TRBV21-1 and TRBJ2-1; TRBD1 reflects the table's D call only, with no check against the DNA. TRBV21-1 is listed as a pseudogene. CDR3 size: 14 residues. CDR3 in DNA: TGTGCCAGCAGCAAAGAGGGCCAGGGCGATGAGCAGTTCTTC. It yields the protein CASSKEGQGDEQFF.

The chain joins TRBV5-1 to TRBJ1-2; possibly TRBD1 for D (6 bases). V lost 0 bases and J 3 bases, leaving 9 bases between the germline ends. CDR3 length: 14 residues. CDR1 and CDR2 from the germline V gene are SGHRS and YFSETQ. CDR3 amino acids: CASSLGAGDYGYTF. CDR3 nucleotide sequence: TGCGCCAGCAGCTTGGGGGCAGGGGACTATGGCTACACCTTC.

This chain joins TRBV7-3 and TRBJ2-2; D is unclear. The V end lost 3 bases, the J end lost 4 bases, and 12 bases lay between the germline ends. Germline loops: CDR1 SGHTA, CDR2 FQGTGA. The CDR3 runs 15 residues. Here the CDR3 DNA reads TGTGCCAGCAGCTTGGCTCCTAGGAGCACCGGGGAGCTGTTTTTT. This encodes CASSLAPRSTGELFF.

V usage is TRBV6-5 and J usage is TRBJ2-7; 8 nucleotides match TRBD2. Germline V CDR1 and CDR2: MNHEY, SVGAGI. V gave up 0 bases and J gave up 5 bases; unmatched junction bases: 6. The CDR3 totals 15 residues. In nucleotides, the CDR3 is TGTGCCAGCAGTTACTCGGCAAGCGGGAGCCACGAGCAGTACTTC. Protein sequence: CASSYSASGSHEQYF.